Listed below are T cell receptor beta chains from one sample, sequenced in a study of shared clonotypes between healthy human individuals. Profiled with immunoSEQ multiplex PCR; TCRdb holds only in-frame clones, not every one. The table includes 800,000 to 1,200,000 clones, around 78% detected once. The sample consisted of memory CD4+ T cells from PBMCs. The receptors stem from a man aged 18 to 29 in good health. Some clones in this sample may be carry-over from other donors' samples. Each CDR3 is given with its conserved first and last residue. Fields, in order: V gene, D gene, clone size, J gene, CDR3 DNA, CDR3 protein. The D gene is left open where the match is weak. Rows may omit the clone size; those that give it use once, few, many or a size class.

TRBV30,-,-,TRBJ1-3,TGTGCCTGGTGCTTTAGCTCTGGAAACACCATATATTTT,CAWCFSSGNTIYF
TRBV6-6,-,-,TRBJ1-5,TGTGCCAGCAGGCAGGACGGCAATCAGCCCCAGCATTTT,CASRQDGNQPQHF
TRBV5-1,-,-,TRBJ2-3,TGCGCCAGCAGCGGAGACAGCACAGATACGCAGTATTTT,CASSGDSTDTQYF
TRBV2,TRBD1,-,TRBJ2-7,TGTGCCAGCAGTGAAACTTCCAGGGGGCTGGACGAGCAGTACTTC,CASSETSRGLDEQYF
TRBV18,TRBD1,-,TRBJ2-2,TGTGCCAGTCTCGGACAGGGGAACACCGGGGAGCTGTTTTTT,CASLGQGNTGELFF
TRBV29-1,TRBD1,-,TRBJ1-1,TGCAGCGTAACCGGGACAGGGCGGACTGAAGCTTTCTTT,CSVTGTGRTEAFF
TRBV16,-,-,TRBJ2-7,TGTGCCAGCAGCCCCCGAAGAGGGCACTCAGAGCAGTACTTC,CASSPRRGHSEQYF
TRBV18,-,once,TRBJ2-5,TGTGCCAGCTCACCGGGTGCGGAGACCCAGTACTTC,CASSPGAETQYF
TRBV7-2,TRBD2,few,TRBJ2-7,TGTGCCAGCAGCTCGATAGCGGGAGTCTCCTACGAGCAGTACTTC,CASSSIAGVSYEQYF
TRBV5-4,-,few,TRBJ2-6,TGTGCCAGCAGCCGGAGCGGGACAGCGGCTGGGGCCAACGTCCTGACTTTC,CASSRSGTAAGANVLTF
TRBV28,-,-,TRBJ1-6,TGTGCCAGCAGGATACAGGGATACTATAATTCACCCCTCCACTTT,CASRIQGYYNSPLHF
TRBV5-1,-,-,TRBJ1-2,TGCGCCAGCAGCTTGGCCGAGGGGAACTATGGCTACACCTTC,CASSLAEGNYGYTF
TRBV12-5,-,-,TRBJ1-1,TGTGCTAGTGGACCCCTAGGGGACACTGAAGCTTTCTTT,CASGPLGDTEAFF
TRBV9,-,-,TRBJ2-2,TGTGCCAGCAGCGTAGTGGGTGCCGGGGAGCTGTTTTTT,CASSVVGAGELFF
TRBV18,TRBD2,-,TRBJ2-1,TGTGCCAGCTCACCGCGACTAGCGACGGTGAATGAGCAGTTCTTC,CASSPRLATVNEQFF
TRBV7-9,-,-,TRBJ1-1,TGTGCCAGCAGCTCCAGTAATGGGAACACTGAAGCTTTCTTT,CASSSSNGNTEAFF
TRBV29-1,TRBD1,many,TRBJ2-7,TGCAGCGTTGAAGGTGACAGGGGGGGGTTTTACGAGCAGTACTTC,CSVEGDRGGFYEQYF
TRBV5-8,-,-,TRBJ2-7,TGTGCCAGCAGCCCTAGGGCAAGGCTATCCCCGTCCGAGCAGTACTTC,CASSPRARLSPSEQYF
TRBV11-2,TRBD1,-,TRBJ2-2,TGTGCCAGCCCGCGTGGGGACAGGGGTAACACCGGGGAGCTGTTTTTT,CASPRGDRGNTGELFF
TRBV27,-,once,TRBJ2-7,TGTGCCAGCAGGGGACCTCCTTCTCCCCTTAGCTACGAGCAGTACTTC,CASRGPPSPLSYEQYF
TRBV7-9,-,once,TRBJ2-4,TGTGCCAGCAGCTCCCAGGGTTTATGGGCCAAAAACATTCAGTACTTC,CASSSQGLWAKNIQYF